This T cell receptor beta chain was documented in a study of patients and donors after allogeneic stem cell transplantation. J was trimmed by 3 bases and V by 7 bases; bases with no gene match: 3. Germline values: CDR1 MNHEY, CDR2 SVGEGT. The CDR3 consists of 13 residues. TCRdb re-called the RT-PCR reads with MiXCR, one entry per CDR3 protein. Of some 160,000 distinct CDR3 sequences in the sample, roughly 22% were seen once. The J gene is TRBJ2-1, the V gene TRBV6-2 or TRBV6-3; 7 bases map to TRBD1. This sequence was found in a human donor who was either an allogeneic HSCT recipient or a stem cell or donor lymphocyte infusion donor (not recorded which). It is not recorded whose cells these are; they may come from a transplant donor. Material: blood, either unsorted or a sorted T cell fraction (not recorded which). In DNA form, the CDR3 reads TGTGCCAGCAACTACAGGGGCTACAATGAGCAGTTCTTC. Translating gives CASNYRGYNEQFF.